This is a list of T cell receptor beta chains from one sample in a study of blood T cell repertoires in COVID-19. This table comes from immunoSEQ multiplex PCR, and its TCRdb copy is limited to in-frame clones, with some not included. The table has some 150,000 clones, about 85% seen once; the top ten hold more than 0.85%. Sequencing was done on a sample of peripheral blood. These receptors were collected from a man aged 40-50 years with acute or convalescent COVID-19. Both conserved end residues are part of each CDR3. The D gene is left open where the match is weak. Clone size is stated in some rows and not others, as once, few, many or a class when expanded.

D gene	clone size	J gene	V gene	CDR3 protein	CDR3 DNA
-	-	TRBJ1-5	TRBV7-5	CARSLQDRVNNQPQHF	TGTGCCAGAAGCCTACAGGACAGGGTCAACAATCAGCCCCAGCATTTT
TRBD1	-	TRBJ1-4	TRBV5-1	CASSLGPQGATNEKLFF	TGCGCCAGCAGCTTGGGGCCACAGGGGGCAACTAATGAAAAACTGTTTTTT
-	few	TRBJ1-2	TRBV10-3	CAISETGPGYTF	TGTGCCATCAGTGAGACAGGGCCTGGCTACACCTTC
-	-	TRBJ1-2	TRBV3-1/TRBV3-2	CASSQDSRRGYGYTF	TGTGCCAGCAGCCAAGATAGCCGCCGGGGCTATGGCTACACCTTC
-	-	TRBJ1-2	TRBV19	CASSIGSGHFYGYTF	TGTGCCAGTAGTATAGGTTCCGGACACTTCTATGGCTACACCTTC
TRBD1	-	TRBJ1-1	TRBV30	CACQGARNTEAFF	TGTGCCTGTCAGGGGGCTAGGAACACTGAAGCTTTCTTT
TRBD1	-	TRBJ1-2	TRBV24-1	CAKDRGQFFSNYGYTF	TGTGCCAAGGACCGGGGACAGTTTTTTTCTAACTATGGCTACACCTTC
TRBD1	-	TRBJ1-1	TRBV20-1	CSVQGDTEAFF	TGCAGTGTACAGGGGGACACTGAAGCTTTCTTT
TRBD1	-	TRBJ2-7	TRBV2	CATGRDRAYEQYF	TGTGCCACCGGGCGGGACAGGGCCTACGAGCAGTACTTC
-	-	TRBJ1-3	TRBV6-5	CASELEYSGNTIYF	TGTGCCAGCGAGCTGGAGTACTCTGGAAACACCATATATTTT
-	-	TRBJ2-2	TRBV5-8	CASSFFLYQGRNTGELFF	TGTGCCAGCAGCTTCTTCCTCTACCAGGGGAGGAACACCGGGGAGCTGTTTTTT
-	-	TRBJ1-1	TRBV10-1	CASGPSQKQAFF	TGCGCCAGCGGCCCATCCCAGAAACAAGCTTTCTTT
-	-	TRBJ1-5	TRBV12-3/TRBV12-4	CASSFGEQPQHF	TGTGCCAGCAGTTTCGGGGAACAGCCCCAGCATTTT
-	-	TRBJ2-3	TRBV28	CASSLRGQRTDTQYF	TGTGCCAGCAGTTTACGGGGACAACGCACAGATACGCAGTATTTT
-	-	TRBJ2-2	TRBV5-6	CASSLYTGTGELFF	TGTGCCAGCAGCTTGTACACAGGGACCGGGGAGCTGTTTTTT
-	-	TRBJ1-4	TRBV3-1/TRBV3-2	CASSQVGAGREKLFF	TGTGCCAGCAGCCAAGTAGGGGCAGGGCGTGAAAAACTGTTTTTT
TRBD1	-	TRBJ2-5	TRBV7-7	CASSPRGDRGETQYF	TGTGCCAGCAGCCCCCGGGGCGACAGGGGGGAGACCCAGTACTTC
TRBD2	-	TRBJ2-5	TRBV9	CASRPGTSEQETQYF	TGTGCCAGCAGACCCGGGACTAGCGAGCAAGAGACCCAGTACTTC
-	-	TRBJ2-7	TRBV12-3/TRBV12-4	CASSTLNEQYF	TGTGCCAGCAGCACTCTAAACGAGCAGTACTTC
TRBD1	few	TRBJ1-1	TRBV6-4	CASSLDRGSEAFF	TGTGCCAGCAGCCTTGACAGGGGAAGTGAAGCTTTCTTT
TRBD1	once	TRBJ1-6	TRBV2	CASLGQNNSPLHF	TGTGCCAGCCTGGGACAGAATAATTCACCCCTCCACTTT
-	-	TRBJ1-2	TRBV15	CATSRDRDSYGYTF	TGTGCCACCAGCAGAGATCGAGATAGCTATGGCTACACCTTC
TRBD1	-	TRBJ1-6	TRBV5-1	CASSFRDRGSPLHF	TGCGCCAGCAGCTTCCGGGACAGGGGTTCACCCCTCCACTTT
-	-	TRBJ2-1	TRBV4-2	CASSQELTGSYNEQFF	TGTGCCAGCAGCCAAGAACTGACGGGCTCCTACAATGAGCAGTTCTTC
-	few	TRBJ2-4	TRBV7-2	CASSLAGTGRAKNIQYF	TGTGCCAGCAGCTTAGCAGGTACAGGGAGAGCCAAAAACATTCAGTACTTC
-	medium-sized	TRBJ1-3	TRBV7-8	CASSLDSTGNTIYF	TGTGCCAGCAGCTTAGACAGTACTGGAAACACCATATATTTT